This record looks at one T cell receptor (beta chain) sequence and its context. This specimen comes from a study of blood T cell repertoires in COVID-19. Study as a whole: Sources were T cells, B-cell-depleted T cells, or PBMCs; the material itself was cDNA or gDNA.

In the authors' workflow: Amplification of reference gene primers was used by the study to estimate nucleated cell counts. Measured with immunoSEQ multiplex PCR; TCRdb has only the in-frame clones, and not every one. From that table come the V and J calls and clone size; the DNA was used to work out D and trimming. In the table there are fewer than 350,000 clones, over 80% of which are singletons. In Seattle, patients joined the study during active infection and were tracked longitudinally. V lost 5 bases and J lost 3; bases outside the gene matches: 2. CDR3 length: 15 amino acids. Germline CDR1 reads SGHTA; CDR2 reads FQGTGA.

The TCR was taken from a man in his thirties or forties with COVID-19, enrolled during active disease. The sample consisted of peripheral blood. This rearrangement joins TRBV7-3 to TRBJ2-5, with TRBD2 matching over 14 bases. CDR3 coding DNA: TGTGCCAGCAGCCTGGGACTAGCGGGAGAAGAGACCCAGTACTTC. Amino acids: CASSLGLAGEETQYF.